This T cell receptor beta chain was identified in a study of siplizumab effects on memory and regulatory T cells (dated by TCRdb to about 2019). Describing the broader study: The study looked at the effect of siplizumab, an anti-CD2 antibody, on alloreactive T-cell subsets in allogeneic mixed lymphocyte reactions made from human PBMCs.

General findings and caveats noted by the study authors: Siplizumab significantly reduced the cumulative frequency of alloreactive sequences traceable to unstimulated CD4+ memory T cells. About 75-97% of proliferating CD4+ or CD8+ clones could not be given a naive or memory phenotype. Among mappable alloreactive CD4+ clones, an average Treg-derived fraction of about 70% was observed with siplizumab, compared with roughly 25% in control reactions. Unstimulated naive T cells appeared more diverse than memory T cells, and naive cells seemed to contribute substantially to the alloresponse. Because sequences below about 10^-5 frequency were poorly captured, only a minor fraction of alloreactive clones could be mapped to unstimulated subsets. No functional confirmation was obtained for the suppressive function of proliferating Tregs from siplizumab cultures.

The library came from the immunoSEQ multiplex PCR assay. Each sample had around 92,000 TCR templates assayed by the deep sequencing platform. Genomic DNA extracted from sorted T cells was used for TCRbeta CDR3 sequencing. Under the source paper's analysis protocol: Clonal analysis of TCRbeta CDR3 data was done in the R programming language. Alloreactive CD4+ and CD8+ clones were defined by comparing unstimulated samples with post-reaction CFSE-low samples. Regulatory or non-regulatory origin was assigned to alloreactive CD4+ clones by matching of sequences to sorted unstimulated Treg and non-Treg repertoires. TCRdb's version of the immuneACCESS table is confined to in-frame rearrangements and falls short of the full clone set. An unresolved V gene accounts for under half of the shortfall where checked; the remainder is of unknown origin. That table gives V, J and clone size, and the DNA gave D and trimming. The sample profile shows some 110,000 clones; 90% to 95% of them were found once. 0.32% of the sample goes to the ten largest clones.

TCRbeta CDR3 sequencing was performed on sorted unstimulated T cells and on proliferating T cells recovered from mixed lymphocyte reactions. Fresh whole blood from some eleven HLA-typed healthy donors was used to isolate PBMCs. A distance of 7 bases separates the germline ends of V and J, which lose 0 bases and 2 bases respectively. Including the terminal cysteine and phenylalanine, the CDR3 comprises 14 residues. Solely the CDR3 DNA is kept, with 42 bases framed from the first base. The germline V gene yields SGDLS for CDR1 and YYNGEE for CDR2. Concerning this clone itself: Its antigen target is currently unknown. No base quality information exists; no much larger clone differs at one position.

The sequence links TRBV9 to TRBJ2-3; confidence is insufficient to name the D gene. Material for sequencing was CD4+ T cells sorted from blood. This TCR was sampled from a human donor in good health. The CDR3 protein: CASSVVGNTDTQYF. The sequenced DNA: TGTGCCAGCAGCGTAGTGGGAAACACAGATACGCAGTATTTT.